Below are 22 T cell receptor beta chains sequenced from a single sample in a study of control samples from healthy donors and cancer patients (TCRdb year 2020). Preparation of the library involved the immunoSEQ multiplex PCR assay. TCRdb obtained this table from immuneACCESS and retained in-frame rearrangements with V and J assigned. These tables miss some clones; where compared with another copy, unresolved V genes account for less than half of the shortfall, and the remainder is unexplained. Here the sample has tens of thousands of clones; 65% to 90% occur a single time. The top ten clonotypes cover 2.5% to 3% of the sample. Sequencing used PBMCs. The origin of the receptors is a woman between 50 and 59 years old with lung cancer.

This clone was observed a few times. The gene calls are TRBV19 and TRBJ2-3; 7 nucleotides line up with TRBD1. There are 16 residues in the CDR3. Germline CDR1 and CDR2: LNHDA and SQIVND (reference sequence). The J segment lost 3 bases and the V segment lost 0 bases, leaving 6 bases of the junction unmatched. The CDR3 DNA is TGTGCCAGTAGTATAGAACCTGACAGGGCGACAGATACGCAGTATTTT. Amino acid sequence: CASSIEPDRATDTQYF.

V gene TRBV28 combines with J gene TRBJ1-2, with a weak D call TRBD1 (5 bases). V lost 9 bases to trimming and J lost 1 base, with 15 bases between them. The CDR3 sequence is 14 residues long. Germline V gene lookup returns CDR1 MDHEN and CDR2 SYDVKM. The CDR3 DNA follows: TGTGCCAGAACATCAGGGTACCTTAACTATGGCTACACCTTC. It encodes CARTSGYLNYGYTF.

This clone occurred once. The chain joins TRBV30 to TRBJ1-5; D uncertain. The CDR3 contains 14 residues. V lost 2 bases to trimming and J lost 4 bases, with 12 bases between them. Germline V CDR1 and CDR2: GTSNPN, SVGIG (reference sequence). CDR3 region: CAWSRRRVNQPQHF. CDR3 coding DNA: TGTGCCTGGAGTCGCCGGAGGGTTAATCAGCCCCAGCATTTT.

The CDR3 DNA reads TGTGCCAGCAGCAAACCGTCTACGGATGAAAAACTGTTTTTT. Translated: CASSKPSTDEKLFF. The V gene is TRBV11-3, the J gene TRBJ1-4, with D hard to call. CDR3 length equals 14 residues. Trimming removed 5 bases at V and 6 bases at J, with 13 bases between. Germline assignment: CDR1 SGHNT and CDR2 YENEEA.

The V gene is TRBV5-6, the J gene TRBJ2-2; 10 bases map to TRBD1. Trimming at V came to 5 bases and at J to 2 bases, leaving 6 bases not matched to a gene. The germline gives CDR1 SGHDT, CDR2 YYEEEE. The CDR3 has 16 amino acids. In nucleotides, the CDR3 is TGTGCCAGCAGTCCGGACAGGGGGTTAAACACCGGGGAGCTGTTTTTT. It encodes CASSPDRGLNTGELFF.

This chain connects TRBV2 to TRBJ2-1; TRBD1 aligns across 9 bases. Germline loops: CDR1 SNHLY, CDR2 FYNNEI. Unmatched junction bases numbered 9, after V lost 6 bases and J lost 6 bases. The CDR3 is made up of 15 amino acids. The CDR3 DNA follows: TGTGCCAGCAGCCCCCGGACAGGGGTCGGCAATGAGCAGTTCTTC. Amino acid sequence: CASSPRTGVGNEQFF.

The rearrangement links TRBV28 to TRBJ1-1; no clear D gene. Trimming stripped 3 bases from V and 0 bases from J, with 14 bases between. The germline gives CDR1 MDHEN, CDR2 SYDVKM. This CDR3 spans 16 amino acids. The CDR3 is CASSFRVLPVNTEAFF. The CDR3 region has the DNA TGTGCCAGCAGTTTCCGGGTCCTACCTGTGAACACTGAAGCTTTCTTT.

This clone has just a few counts. V is TRBV5-6 and J is TRBJ1-2, with D possibly TRBD1 on 6 matching bases. This CDR3 comprises 13 residues. The V gene's germline CDR1 is SGHDT and CDR2 YYEEEE. Trimming removed 2 bases at V and 8 bases at J, with 13 bases between. The CDR3 reads CASSFQGQGGYTF. CDR3 DNA sequence: TGTGCCAGCAGCTTTCAGGGACAAGGGGGCTACACCTTC.

V and J are TRBV18 and TRBJ1-2, with 7 nucleotides matching TRBD1. This CDR3 is 13 amino acids long. The germline V gene encodes CDR1 KGHSH and CDR2 LQKENI. V was pared by 6 bases and J by 1 base, with 2 bases of the junction left unmatched. The CDR3 DNA follows: TGTGCCAGCTCGCGGGACAGTAACTATGGCTACACCTTC. This gives the protein CASSRDSNYGYTF.

The chain uses TRBV9 and TRBJ2-1; 10 bases align to TRBD2. The germline gives CDR1 SGDLS, CDR2 YYNGEE. Trimming cost V 0 bases and J 7 bases; bases outside gene matches: 19. The CDR3 length is 20 residues. For the CDR3, the DNA is TGTGCCAGCAGCGTAGAATCATCTTGGGGAGCGGGGGGGAAGAGGAATGAGCAGTTCTTC. Translated, it gives CASSVESSWGAGGKRNEQFF.

V and J are TRBV7-2 and TRBJ1-5; D may be TRBD1 (5 bases). Germline CDR1 reads SGHTA; CDR2 reads FQGNSA. The CDR3 is 16 residues long. The ends were cut back, 5 bases at V and 1 base at J, with 15 bases in the middle. The CDR3 here is CASSPLAGRSNQPQHF. CDR3 in DNA: TGTGCCAGCAGCCCCCTGGCAGGGCGAAGCAATCAGCCCCAGCATTTT. The whole variable domain, filled in from reference TRBV7-2 and TRBJ1-5, reads GAGVSQSPSNKVTEKGKDVELRCDPISGHTALYWYRQSLGQGLEFLIYFQGNSAPDKSGLPSDRFSAERTGGSVSTLTIQRTQQEDSAVYLCASSPLAGRSNQPQHFGDGTRLSIL.

This clone appeared a single time. The chain carries TRBV6-5 and TRBJ1-3, with D possibly matching TRBD1 (5 bases). In germline, CDR1 is MNHEY, CDR2 SVGAGI. The V end was cut by 5 bases, the J end by 0 bases, with 11 bases between. The CDR3 loop spans 15 amino acids. The CDR3 here is CASSKGFPSGNTIYF. The CDR3 coding sequence is TGTGCCAGCAGTAAGGGGTTCCCCTCTGGAAACACCATATATTTT.

The J gene is TRBJ1-2, the V gene TRBV2; 9 positions agree with TRBD1. The ends lost 8 bases at V and 6 bases at J; junction bases unmatched: 13. The CDR3 contains 15 residues. From germline, CDR1 is SNHLY and CDR2 FYNNEI. This CDR3 is CASFETGGKVDGYTF. For the CDR3, the DNA is TGTGCCAGCTTCGAGACAGGGGGTAAAGTGGATGGCTACACCTTC.

As to this clone: At one end the junction does not follow the germline gene, possibly because of a read error. V is TRBV5-8 and J is TRBJ2-5; 7 positions match TRBD2. This CDR3 comprises 16 residues. Looked up from germline, CDR1 is SGHTS and CDR2 is YDEGEE. The DNA for the CDR3 is TGTGCCAGCAGATTGGCAACGGGACTAAGCAAAGAGACCCAGTACTTC. Its protein is CASRLATGLSKETQYF.

This clone was seen a single time. The chain combines TRBV11-2 with TRBJ1-3, with D uncertain. The germline V and J ends were trimmed by 0 bases and 4 bases, with 4 bases remaining between them. Germline CDR1 SGHAT, CDR2 FQNNGV. The CDR3 sequence is 13 residues long. The CDR3 reads CASSLDGGNTIYF. In DNA form, the CDR3 reads TGTGCCAGCAGCTTAGATGGGGGAAACACCATATATTTT.

The CDR3, as DNA: TGTGCCAGCAGCTCGAGGGTTGCCACTGAAGCTTTCTTT. Translated: CASSSRVATEAFF. The chain has TRBV7-9 and TRBJ1-1; no clear D gene. Trimming took off 4 bases at V and 4 bases at J, with 10 bases between the two ends. CDR1 is SEHNR, CDR2 FQNEAQ, per germline (reference sequence). The CDR3 is 13 amino acids.

The chain uses TRBV14 and TRBJ2-2, with 7 bases that match TRBD2. The CDR3 loop spans 15 amino acids. The junction had 7 bases not matched to a gene; V was cut back by 8 bases and J by 1 base. Germline values: CDR1 SGHDN, CDR2 FVKESK. The chain's CDR3 is CASSGGERNTGELFF. Written as DNA, the CDR3 is TGTGCCAGCTCTGGGGGGGAGAGGAACACCGGGGAGCTGTTTTTT.

The chain links TRBV7-3 to TRBJ1-1; D is uncertain. This CDR3 region has 14 residues. The V and J ends lost 1 base and 0 bases respectively, with 6 bases between them. Germline V lookup: CDR1 SGHTA, CDR2 FQGTGA. CDR3 in amino acids: CASSLKGLNTEAFF. The CDR3 nucleotides read TGTGCCAGCAGCTTAAAGGGCCTGAACACTGAAGCTTTCTTT.

The chain is built from TRBV7-9 and TRBJ1-2; 8 bases line up with TRBD1. Germline trimming cut 5 bases from V and 7 bases from J; bases unmatched to any gene: 6. The CDR3 spans 13 residues. Germline V gene sequence: CDR1 SEHNR, CDR2 FQNEAQ (reference sequence). CDR3 region: CASSPVGQGGYTF. The CDR3 nucleotides read TGTGCCAGCAGCCCTGTTGGACAGGGTGGCTACACCTTC.

This chain uses TRBV4-3 with TRBJ2-7, with D perhaps assigned TRBD1 or TRBD2 (5 bases each). CDR1 and CDR2 (germline): LGHNA, YSLEER. The CDR3 totals 16 residues. Trimming took 1 base from V and 4 from J, leaving 17 bases between them. For the CDR3, the DNA is TGCGCCAGCAGCCAAGGAACCAGGGACGGGCGTTACGAGCAGTACTTC. This encodes CASSQGTRDGRYEQYF.

J is TRBJ1-4 and V is TRBV6-6; D perhaps matches TRBD1 (5 bases). This CDR3 spans 15 amino acids. V lost 6 bases and J 6 bases, leaving 17 bases between the germline ends. In germline, CDR1 is MNHNY, CDR2 SVGAGI (reference sequence). DNA of the CDR3: TGTGCCAGCAGACCCGGGACGGCGTCTTATGAAAAACTGTTTTTT. Encoded protein: CASRPGTASYEKLFF.

The chain joins TRBV24-1 to TRBJ1-2, with a weak D call TRBD1 (6 bases). Germline V lookup: CDR1 KGHDR, CDR2 SFDVKD. Deletions cut 2 bases from V and 3 bases from J, with 15 bases between. The CDR3 runs to 16 residues. The CDR3: CATSDSSGAAHYGYTF. DNA of the CDR3: TGTGCCACCAGTGATTCCTCAGGGGCCGCCCACTATGGCTACACCTTC.